The rows below give T cell receptor beta chains drawn from one sample of a study of monozygotic twins with inflammatory bowel disease. TCRdb re-called the 5' RACE reads and gives one entry per CDR3 protein, without DNA. Reported are about 330,000 distinct CDR3 sequences; the ten largest clones contain roughly 2%. The sequenced sample consisted of blood. The receptor source for this set is a human donor with ulcerative colitis or Crohn's disease, or a healthy co-twin of an affected twin (not recorded which). The CDR3 runs from the conserved cysteine through the conserved F or W.

V: TRBV6-1
J: TRBJ1-5
CDR3: CASSRQGVGNQPQHF

V: TRBV20-1
J: TRBJ2-5
CDR3: CSARPLTTTTGETQYF

V: TRBV7-9
J: TRBJ1-1
CDR3: CASSLAGKGRDTEAFF

V: TRBV20-1
J: TRBJ2-7
CDR3: CSARGQVDEQYF

V: TRBV12-3/TRBV12-4
J: TRBJ1-1
CDR3: CASSSEIPPGQGIAEAFF

V: TRBV4-1
J: TRBJ2-1
CDR3: CASSQAPDRYNEQFF

V: TRBV12-3/TRBV12-4
J: TRBJ2-2
CDR3: CASSSTLNTGELFF

V: TRBV3-1
J: TRBJ2-3
CDR3: CASSQDRLASPRGRRTDTQYF

V: TRBV6-1
J: TRBJ1-5
CDR3: CASDRDRLSNQPQHF

V: TRBV15
J: TRBJ2-7
CDR3: CATKGDSYEQYF

V: TRBV20-1
J: TRBJ2-3
CDR3: CSARARGGSSTDTQYF

V: TRBV6-2/TRBV6-3
J: TRBJ2-1
CDR3: CASTQGPLAERYNEQFF

V: TRBV5-1
J: TRBJ2-7
CDR3: CASSLDQGQGREQYF

V: TRBV6-5
J: TRBJ2-5
CDR3: CASSRTEQETQYF

V: TRBV20-1
J: TRBJ2-2
CDR3: CSARPLLAGYTGELFF

V: TRBV27
J: TRBJ2-2
CDR3: CASSFGGGRNTGELFF